This T cell receptor (beta chain) originates from a study of human T cells and chemical hapten exposure. This clonotype was recorded at least ten times. Per the authors' pipeline: TCR counts had a median of about 94,000 per sample and spanned roughly 23,224 to 700,000. TCRdb passed the RACE reads through MiXCR, listing each CDR3 protein once. The V and J calls come from TCRdb's annotation, not from the publication. The sample contains some 15,000 distinct CDR3 sequences, 16% of which appear only once. As to time point: patch test 1, 2 weeks after DPC sensitization. Treatment indicated: therapeutic diphenylcyclopropenone sensitization with weekly scalp DPC. With 2 bases removed from V and 1 base from J, the gap between germline ends came to 11 bases. The CDR3 has 15 residues. CDR1 is MNHEY and CDR2 is SVGEGT in the germline V gene.

V is TRBV6-2 or TRBV6-3 and J is TRBJ1-1; no clear D. Source: whole blood, taken in connection with sensitization to the hapten diphenylcyclopropenone (DPC). This clonotype was sampled from a young woman with alopecia areata. Some clones in this sample may be carry-over from other donors' samples. This CDR3 is CASSYGRVKNTEAFF. CDR3 in DNA: TGTGCCAGCAGTTACGGAAGGGTTAAGAACACTGAAGCTTTCTTT.